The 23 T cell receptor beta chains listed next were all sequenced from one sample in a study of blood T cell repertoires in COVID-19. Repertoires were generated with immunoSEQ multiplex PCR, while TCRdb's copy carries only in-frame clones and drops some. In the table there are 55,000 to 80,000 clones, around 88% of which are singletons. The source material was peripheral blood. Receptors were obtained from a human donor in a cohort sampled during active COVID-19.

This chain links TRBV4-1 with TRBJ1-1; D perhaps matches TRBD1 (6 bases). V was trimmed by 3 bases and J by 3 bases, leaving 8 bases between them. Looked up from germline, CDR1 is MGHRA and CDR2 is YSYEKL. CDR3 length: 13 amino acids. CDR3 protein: CASSHPGDTEAFF. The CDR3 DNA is TGCGCCAGCAGCCACCCAGGGGACACTGAAGCTTTCTTT.

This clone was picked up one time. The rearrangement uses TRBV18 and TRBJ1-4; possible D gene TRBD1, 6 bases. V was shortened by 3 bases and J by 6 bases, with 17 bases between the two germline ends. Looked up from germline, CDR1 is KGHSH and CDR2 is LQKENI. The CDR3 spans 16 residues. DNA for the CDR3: TGTGCCAGCTCACCGGGATCCGGGACAATCCATGAAAAACTGTTTTTT. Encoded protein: CASSPGSGTIHEKLFF.

In DNA form, the CDR3 reads TGTGCCAGCAGCTTAGTTCGGGGAGGAGGGACAGAATATAATTCACCCCTCCACTTT. This codes for CASSLVRGGGTEYNSPLHF. The rearrangement joins TRBV7-9 to TRBJ1-6; 7 bases align to TRBD1. After removal of 1 base from V and 4 bases from J, the junction contained 13 bases not matched to a gene. Germline CDR1 SEHNR, CDR2 FQNEAQ (reference sequence). The CDR3 has 19 amino acids.

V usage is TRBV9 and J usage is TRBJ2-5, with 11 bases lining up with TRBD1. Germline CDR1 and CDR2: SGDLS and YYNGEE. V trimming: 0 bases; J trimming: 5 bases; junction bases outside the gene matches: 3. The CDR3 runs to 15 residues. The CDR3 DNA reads TGTGCCAGCAGCGTAGGGGGACAGGGGGGGGAGACCCAGTACTTC. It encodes CASSVGGQGGETQYF.

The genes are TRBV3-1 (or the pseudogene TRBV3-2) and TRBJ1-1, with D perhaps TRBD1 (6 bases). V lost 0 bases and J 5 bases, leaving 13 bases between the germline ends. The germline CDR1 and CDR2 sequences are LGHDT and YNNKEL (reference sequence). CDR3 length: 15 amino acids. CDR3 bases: TGTGCCAGCAGCCAAGAAGGGGGATGGAGTACTGAAGCTTTCTTT. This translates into CASSQEGGWSTEAFF.

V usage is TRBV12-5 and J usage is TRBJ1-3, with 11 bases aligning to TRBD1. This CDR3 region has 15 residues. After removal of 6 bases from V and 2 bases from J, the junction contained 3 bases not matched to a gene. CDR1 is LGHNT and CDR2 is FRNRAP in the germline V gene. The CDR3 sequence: CASGSDRGPGNTIYF. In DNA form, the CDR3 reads TGTGCTAGTGGGTCGGACAGGGGGCCTGGAAACACCATATATTTT.

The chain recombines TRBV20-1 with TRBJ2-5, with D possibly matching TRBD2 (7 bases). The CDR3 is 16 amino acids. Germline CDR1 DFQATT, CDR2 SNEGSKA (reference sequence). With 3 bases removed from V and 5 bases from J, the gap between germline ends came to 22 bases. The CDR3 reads CSASELGGPRLETQYF. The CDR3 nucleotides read TGCAGTGCTAGTGAGTTGGGGGGGCCTCGTCTGGAGACCCAGTACTTC.

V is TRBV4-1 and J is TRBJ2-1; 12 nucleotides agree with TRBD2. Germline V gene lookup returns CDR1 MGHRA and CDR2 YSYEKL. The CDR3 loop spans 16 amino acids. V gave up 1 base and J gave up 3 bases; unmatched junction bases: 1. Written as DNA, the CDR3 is TGCGCCAGCAGCCAAGGACTAGCGGGAGACTACAATGAGCAGTTCTTC. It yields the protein CASSQGLAGDYNEQFF.

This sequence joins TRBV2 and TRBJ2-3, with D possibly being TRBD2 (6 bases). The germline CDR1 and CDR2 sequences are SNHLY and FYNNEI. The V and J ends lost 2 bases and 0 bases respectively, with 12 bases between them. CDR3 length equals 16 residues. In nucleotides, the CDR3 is TGTGCCAGCAGTGAAAGTGGGGGGACCAGCACAGATACGCAGTATTTT. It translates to CASSESGGTSTDTQYF.

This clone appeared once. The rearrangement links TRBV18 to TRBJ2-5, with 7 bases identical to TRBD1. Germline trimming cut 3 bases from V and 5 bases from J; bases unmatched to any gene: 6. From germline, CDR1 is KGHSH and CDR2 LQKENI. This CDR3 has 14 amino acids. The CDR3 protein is CASSPEGARETQYF. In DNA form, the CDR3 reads TGTGCCAGCTCACCTGAGGGGGCGCGGGAGACCCAGTACTTC.

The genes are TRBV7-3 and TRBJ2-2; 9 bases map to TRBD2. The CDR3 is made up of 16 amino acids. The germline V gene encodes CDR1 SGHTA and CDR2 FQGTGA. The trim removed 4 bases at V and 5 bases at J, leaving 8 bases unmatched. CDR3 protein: CASSSTGTSTTGELFF. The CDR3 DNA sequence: TGTGCCAGCAGCTCGACCGGGACTAGCACGACCGGGGAGCTGTTTTTT.

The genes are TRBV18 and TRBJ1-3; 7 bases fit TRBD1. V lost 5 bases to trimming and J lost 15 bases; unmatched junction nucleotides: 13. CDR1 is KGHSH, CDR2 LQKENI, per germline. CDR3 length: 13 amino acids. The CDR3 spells CASSAEPVGQKYF. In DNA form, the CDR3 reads TGTGCCAGCTCAGCCGAACCAGTGGGACAGAAATATTTT. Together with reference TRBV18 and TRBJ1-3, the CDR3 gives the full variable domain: NAGVMQNPRHLVRRRGQEARLRCSPMKGHSHVYWYRQLPEEGLKFMVYLQKENIIDESGMPKERFSAEFPKEGPSILRIQQVVRGDSAAYFCASSAEPVGQKYFGEGSWLTVV.

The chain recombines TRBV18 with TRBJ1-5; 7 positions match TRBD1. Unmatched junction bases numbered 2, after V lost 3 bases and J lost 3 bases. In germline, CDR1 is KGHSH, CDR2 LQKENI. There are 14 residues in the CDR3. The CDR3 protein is CASSPQGVNQPQHF. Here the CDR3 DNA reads TGTGCCAGCTCACCGCAGGGGGTCAATCAGCCCCAGCATTTT. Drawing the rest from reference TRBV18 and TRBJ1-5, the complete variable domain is NAGVMQNPRHLVRRRGQEARLRCSPMKGHSHVYWYRQLPEEGLKFMVYLQKENIIDESGMPKERFSAEFPKEGPSILRIQQVVRGDSAAYFCASSPQGVNQPQHFGDGTRLSIL.

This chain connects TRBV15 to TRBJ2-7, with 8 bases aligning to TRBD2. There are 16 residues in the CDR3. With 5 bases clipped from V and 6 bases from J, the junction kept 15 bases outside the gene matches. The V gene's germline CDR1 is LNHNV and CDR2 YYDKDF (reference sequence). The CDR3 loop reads CATSGWAGTSVSEQYF. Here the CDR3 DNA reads TGTGCCACCAGCGGATGGGCCGGGACTAGTGTTAGCGAGCAGTACTTC.

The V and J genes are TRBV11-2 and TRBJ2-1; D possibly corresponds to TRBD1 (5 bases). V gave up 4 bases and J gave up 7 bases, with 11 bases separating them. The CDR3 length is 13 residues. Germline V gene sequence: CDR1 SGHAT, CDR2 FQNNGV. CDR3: CASSWGLENEQFF. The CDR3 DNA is TGTGCCAGCAGCTGGGGCCTCGAGAATGAGCAGTTCTTC.

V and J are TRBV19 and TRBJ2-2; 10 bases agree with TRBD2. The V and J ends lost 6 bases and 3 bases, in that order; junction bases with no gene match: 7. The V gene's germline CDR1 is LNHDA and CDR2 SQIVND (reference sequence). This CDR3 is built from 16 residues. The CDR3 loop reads CASSRTSGAYTGELFF. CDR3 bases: TGTGCCAGTAGCCGGACTAGCGGAGCTTACACCGGGGAGCTGTTTTTT.

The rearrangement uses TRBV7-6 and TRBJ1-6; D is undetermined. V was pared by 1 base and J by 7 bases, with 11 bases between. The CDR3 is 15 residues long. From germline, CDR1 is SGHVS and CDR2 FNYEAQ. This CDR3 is CASSLDPRGNSPLHF. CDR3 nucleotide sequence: TGTGCCAGCAGCTTAGACCCACGCGGGAATTCACCCCTCCACTTT.

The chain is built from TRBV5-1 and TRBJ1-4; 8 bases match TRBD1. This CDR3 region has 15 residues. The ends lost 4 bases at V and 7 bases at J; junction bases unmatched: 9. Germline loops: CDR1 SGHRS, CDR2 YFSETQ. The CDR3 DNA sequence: TGCGCCAGCAGCCTAAGTCAGGGGGCGCTTGAAAAACTGTTTTTT. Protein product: CASSLSQGALEKLFF.

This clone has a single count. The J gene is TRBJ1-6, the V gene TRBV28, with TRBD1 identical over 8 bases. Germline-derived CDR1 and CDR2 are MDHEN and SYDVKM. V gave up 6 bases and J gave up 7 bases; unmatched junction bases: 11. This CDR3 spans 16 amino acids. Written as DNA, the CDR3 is TGTGCCAGCAGCCTCCCCCGGGACAGGAGGAATTCACCCCTCCACTTT. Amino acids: CASSLPRDRRNSPLHF.

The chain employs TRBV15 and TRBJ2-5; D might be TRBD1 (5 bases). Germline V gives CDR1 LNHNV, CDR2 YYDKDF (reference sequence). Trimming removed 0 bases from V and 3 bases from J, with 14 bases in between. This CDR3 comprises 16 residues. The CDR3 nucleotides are TGTGCCACCAGCAGAGACACAGGAGTTGCGGAAGAGACCCAGTACTTC. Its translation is CATSRDTGVAEETQYF. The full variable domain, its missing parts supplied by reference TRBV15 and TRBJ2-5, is DAMVIQNPRYQVTQFGKPVTLSCSQTLNHNVMYWYQQKSSQAPKLLFHYYDKDFNNEADTPDNFQSRRPNTSFCFLDIRSPGLGDTAMYLCATSRDTGVAEETQYFGPGTRLLVL.

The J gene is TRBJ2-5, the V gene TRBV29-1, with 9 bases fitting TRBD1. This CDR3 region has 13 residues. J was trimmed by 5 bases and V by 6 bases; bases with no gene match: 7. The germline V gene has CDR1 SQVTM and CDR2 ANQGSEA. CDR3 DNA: TGCAGCGTACAGGGACAGGGAGGGGAGACCCAGTACTTC. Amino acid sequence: CSVQGQGGETQYF.

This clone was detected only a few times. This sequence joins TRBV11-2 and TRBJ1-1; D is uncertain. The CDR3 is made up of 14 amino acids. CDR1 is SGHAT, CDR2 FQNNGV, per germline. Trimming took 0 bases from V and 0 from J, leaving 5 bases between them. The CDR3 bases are TGTGCCAGCAGCTTAGACCATGTGAACACTGAAGCTTTCTTT. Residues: CASSLDHVNTEAFF.

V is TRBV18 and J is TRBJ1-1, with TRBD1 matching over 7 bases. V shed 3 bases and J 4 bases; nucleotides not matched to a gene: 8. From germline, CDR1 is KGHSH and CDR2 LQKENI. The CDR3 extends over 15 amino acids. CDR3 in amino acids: CASSPSQGMGTEAFF. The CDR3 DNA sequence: TGTGCCAGCTCACCTTCACAGGGGATGGGCACTGAAGCTTTCTTT. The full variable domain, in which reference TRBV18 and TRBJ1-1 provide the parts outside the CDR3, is NAGVMQNPRHLVRRRGQEARLRCSPMKGHSHVYWYRQLPEEGLKFMVYLQKENIIDESGMPKERFSAEFPKEGPSILRIQQVVRGDSAAYFCASSPSQGMGTEAFFGQGTRLTVV.